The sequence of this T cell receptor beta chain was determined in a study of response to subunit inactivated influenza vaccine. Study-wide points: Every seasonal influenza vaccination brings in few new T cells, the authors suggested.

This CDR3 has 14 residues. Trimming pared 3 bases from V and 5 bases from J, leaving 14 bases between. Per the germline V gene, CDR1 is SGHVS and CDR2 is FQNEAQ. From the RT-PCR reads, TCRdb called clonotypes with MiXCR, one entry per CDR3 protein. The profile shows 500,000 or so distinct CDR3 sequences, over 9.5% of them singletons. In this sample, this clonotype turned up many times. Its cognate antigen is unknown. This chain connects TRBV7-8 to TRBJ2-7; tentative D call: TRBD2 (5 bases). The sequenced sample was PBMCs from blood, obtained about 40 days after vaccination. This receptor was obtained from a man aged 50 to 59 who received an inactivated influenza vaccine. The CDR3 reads CASSLSTSGNEQYF. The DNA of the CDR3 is TGTGCCAGCAGCTTGTCAACGAGCGGTAACGAGCAGTACTTC. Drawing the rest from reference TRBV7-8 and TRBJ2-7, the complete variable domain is GAGVSQSPRYKVAKRGQDVALRCDPISGHVSLFWYQQALGQGPEFLTYFQNEAQLDKSGLPSDRFFAERPEGSVSTLKIQRTQQEDSAVYLCASSLSTSGNEQYFGPGTRLTVT.